Each of the 20 T cell receptor beta chains below was sequenced from the same sample in a study of cytomegalovirus exposure and HLA in healthy donors. The PCR had 60 Vbeta and 13 Jbeta primers. Sequencing used immunoSEQ multiplex PCR; TCRdb keeps in-frame clones, though not all of them. The sample includes about 150,000 clones, 60% to 75% of them seen just once. Input material: PBMCs. These receptors originate from a man aged 18 to 29 in good health and CMV-seronegative.

V is TRBV14 and J is TRBJ1-4; D gene uncertain. The CDR3 contains 14 residues. Germline values: CDR1 SGHDN, CDR2 FVKESK. V was shortened by 4 bases and J by 8 bases, with 14 bases between the two germline ends. DNA for the CDR3: TGTGCCAGCAGCCGAATTACCGAAGAGGAAAAACTGTTTTTT. Translating gives CASSRITEEEKLFF.

The gene calls are TRBV27 and TRBJ2-7; 8 nucleotides agree with TRBD2. Germline CDR1 reads MNHEY; CDR2 reads SMNVEV (reference sequence). With V trimmed by 4 bases and J by 2 bases, 4 bases remained unmatched. The CDR3 is 14 residues long. CDR3 loop: CASSYTGGPYEQYF. The DNA for the CDR3 is TGTGCCAGCAGTTATACGGGGGGGCCCTACGAGCAGTACTTC.

This chain connects TRBV6-5 to TRBJ1-5; perhaps TRBD1 as D (5 bases). The CDR3 covers 13 residues. Germline V gene sequence: CDR1 MNHEY, CDR2 SVGAGI. With 8 bases removed from V and 4 bases from J, the gap between germline ends came to 12 bases. CDR3 in amino acids: CASGQGHNQPQHF. The DNA for the CDR3 is TGTGCCAGCGGGCAGGGTCATAATCAGCCCCAGCATTTT.

The chain uses TRBV12-5 and TRBJ2-3; TRBD2 matches at 8 bases. The germline V gene encodes CDR1 LGHNT and CDR2 FRNRAP. The CDR3 loop spans 15 amino acids. The V segment lost 1 base and the J segment 1 base; nucleotides outside the gene matches: 1. CDR3 nucleotide sequence: TGTGCTAGTGGTTTGGGAGCGGGAGGCACAGATACGCAGTATTTT. Residues: CASGLGAGGTDTQYF.

This chain's CDR3 is CASSEMYGRDYGYTF. As DNA, the CDR3 is TGTGCCAGCAGTGAAATGTACGGCAGGGACTATGGCTACACCTTC. The chain recombines TRBV6-1 with TRBJ1-2; possible D gene TRBD1, 5 bases. The CDR3 has 15 amino acids. Per germline, CDR1 MNHNS and CDR2 SASEGT. Between the trimmed V and J ends, which lost 2 bases and 3 bases, there was a span of 13 bases.

This clone was observed a single time. The chain's CDR3 is CASSLGHRDQPQHF. In nucleotides, the CDR3 is TGTGCCAGTAGTTTGGGACACAGAGATCAGCCCCAGCATTTT. The chain links TRBV19 to TRBJ1-5, with a tentative D call TRBD1 (6 bases). There are 14 residues in the CDR3. CDR1 and CDR2 (germline): LNHDA, SQIVND (reference sequence). Trimming stripped 5 bases from V and 5 bases from J, with 13 bases between.

A few counts support this clone. The J gene is TRBJ1-3, the V gene TRBV6-6; unclear D gene. The germline CDR1 and CDR2 sequences are MNHNY and SVGAGI (reference sequence). V shed 5 bases and J shed 0 bases, with 8 bases lying between them. The CDR3 has 14 amino acids. CDR3 protein: CASSHGVSGNTIYF. DNA for the CDR3: TGTGCCAGCAGTCACGGGGTCTCTGGAAACACCATATATTTT.

This clone was seen a handful of times. This rearrangement joins TRBV18 to TRBJ1-2; 9 bases fit TRBD1. After removal of 2 bases from V and 8 bases from J, the junction contained 3 bases not matched to a gene. Per the germline V gene, CDR1 is KGHSH and CDR2 is LQKENI. The CDR3 spans 13 residues. The CDR3 loop is CASSPRTGEGYTF. The CDR3 DNA reads as TGTGCCAGCTCACCAAGGACAGGGGAAGGCTACACCTTC.

In its sample, this clone was seen a few times. The chain employs TRBV28 and TRBJ2-2; TRBD2 aligns across 8 bases. The trim removed 8 bases at V and 7 bases at J, leaving 12 bases unmatched. This CDR3 is built from 15 residues. Germline V gene lookup returns CDR1 MDHEN and CDR2 SYDVKM. The CDR3 DNA sequence: TGTGCCAGCGGCCCCCAGCGGGGGTTGATCGGGGAGCTGTTTTTT. It encodes CASGPQRGLIGELFF.

The chain uses TRBV10-3 and TRBJ2-5; 9 bases fit TRBD1. The CDR3 sequence is 14 residues long. The V segment lost 6 bases and the J segment 5 bases; nucleotides outside the gene matches: 7. Germline-derived CDR1 and CDR2 are ENHRY and SYGVKD. The CDR3 loop is CAIREQGAGETQYF. The DNA for the CDR3 is TGTGCCATCAGGGAACAGGGGGCAGGGGAGACCCAGTACTTC.

This clone has only a few counts. DNA for the CDR3: TGTGCCAGCAGCCCGGACAGGGCGGTTGAAAAACTGTTTTTT. Amino acid sequence: CASSPDRAVEKLFF. V and J are TRBV7-2 and TRBJ1-4, with TRBD1 matching 8 bases. This CDR3 comprises 14 residues. Germline lookup yields CDR1 SGHTA and CDR2 FQGNSA. With V trimmed by 5 bases and J by 7 bases, 6 bases remained unmatched. Supplemented by reference TRBV7-2 and TRBJ1-4, the full variable domain reads GAGVSQSPSNKVTEKGKDVELRCDPISGHTALYWYRQSLGQGLEFLIYFQGNSAPDKSGLPSDRFSAERTGGSVSTLTIQRTQQEDSAVYLCASSPDRAVEKLFFGSGTQLSVL.

This sequence joins TRBV7-6 and TRBJ2-3; 8 bases are shared with TRBD1. Germline CDR1 is SGHVS and CDR2 is FNYEAQ. Unmatched junction bases numbered 12, after V lost 2 bases and J lost 8 bases. The CDR3 runs to 16 residues. The CDR3 protein is CASSLSPGQEVGTQYF. CDR3 nucleotide sequence: TGTGCCAGCAGCTTATCCCCGGGACAGGAGGTCGGTACGCAGTATTTT.

The rearrangement joins TRBV9 to TRBJ1-4; TRBD1 matches at 7 bases. The trim removed 0 bases at V and 5 bases at J, leaving 4 bases unmatched. In germline, CDR1 is SGDLS, CDR2 YYNGEE. The length of the CDR3 is 15 residues. The CDR3 DNA sequence: TGTGCCAGCAGCGTAGAGGGGGCTGGGAATGAAAAACTGTTTTTT. Amino acids: CASSVEGAGNEKLFF.

This clone has only a few counts. V is TRBV5-6 and J is TRBJ2-5; D is possibly TRBD2 (6 bases). Germline assignment: CDR1 SGHDT and CDR2 YYEEEE. The CDR3 length is 13 residues. Trimming removed 3 bases from V and 5 bases from J, with 11 bases in between. The DNA for the CDR3 is TGTGCCAGCAGCTATACGGGGAGGGAGACCCAGTACTTC. This gives the protein CASSYTGRETQYF.

V gene TRBV7-9 combines with J gene TRBJ1-1, with a possible D match to TRBD1 (5 bases). Trimming shortened V by 2 bases and J by 6 bases, and 10 bases separated the two germline ends. CDR3 length: 13 amino acids. Germline V gene lookup returns CDR1 SEHNR and CDR2 FQNEAQ (reference sequence). In DNA form, the CDR3 reads TGTGCCAGCAGCTTATGGGGGGAATCTGAAGCTTTCTTT. Translating gives CASSLWGESEAFF.

J is TRBJ2-7 and V is TRBV6-5; possible D gene TRBD1, 5 bases. Germline V gives CDR1 MNHEY, CDR2 SVGAGI. V was trimmed by 6 bases and J by 6 bases, leaving 15 bases between them. The CDR3 loop spans 13 amino acids. The CDR3 nucleotides are TGTGCCAGCAGACCCCTGGACATACCCGAGCAGTACTTC. It translates to CASRPLDIPEQYF.

The CDR3 coding sequence is TGTGCCATCAGTGCCCGGGAAGACGTTCTTAGGGCCAAAAACATTCAGTACTTC. Translated: CAISAREDVLRAKNIQYF. The chain combines TRBV10-3 with TRBJ2-4; D is perhaps TRBD2 (5 bases). CDR3 length: 18 residues. Between the trimmed V and J ends, which lost 4 bases and 1 base, there was a span of 20 bases. The germline CDR1 and CDR2 sequences are ENHRY and SYGVKD.

The count of this clone is one. V and J are TRBV6-1 and TRBJ2-1, with TRBD2 identical over 13 bases. The germline V gene has CDR1 MNHNS and CDR2 SASEGT. With 6 bases clipped from V and 10 bases from J, the junction kept 9 bases outside the gene matches. The CDR3 contains 15 residues. The CDR3 nucleotides are TGTGCCAGCAGCCAACTAGCGGGGGGGGCCTTGGAGCAGTTCTTC. It yields the protein CASSQLAGGALEQFF.

The rearrangement links TRBV29-1 to TRBJ1-1, with 7 bases identical to TRBD1. From germline, CDR1 is SQVTM and CDR2 ANQGSEA. V shed 4 bases and J 2 bases; nucleotides not matched to a gene: 4. The CDR3 consists of 13 residues. Here the CDR3 DNA reads TGCAGCGTTGTAGGACAGGTAAACACTGAAGCTTTCTTT. Translated: CSVVGQVNTEAFF. Based on the CDR3 plus reference TRBV29-1 and TRBJ1-1, the full variable domain is SAVISQKPSRDICQRGTSLTIQCQVDSQVTMMFWYRQQPGQSLTLIATANQGSEATYESGFVIDKFPISRPNLTFSTLTVSNMSPEDSSIYLCSVVGQVNTEAFFGQGTRLTVV.

This clone was counted once. The chain links TRBV7-6 to TRBJ2-1; 9 positions agree with TRBD1. From germline, CDR1 is SGHVS and CDR2 FNYEAQ. The V and J ends lost 4 bases and 7 bases, in that order; junction bases with no gene match: 5. The CDR3 has 14 amino acids. CDR3 coding DNA: TGTGCCAGCAGCTCGCCGGACAGGGGTAATGAGCAGTTCTTC. This gives the protein CASSSPDRGNEQFF.